The clone carrying this TCR beta chain came up a few times. Its target is not known. Germline V CDR1 and CDR2: SGHRS, YFSETQ. This CDR3 region has 15 residues. V was shortened by 0 bases and J by 3 bases, with 9 bases between the two germline ends. These data come from a study of cytomegalovirus exposure and HLA in healthy donors. Overall study results and limits: When presence/absence was analysed, sequencing depth was taken to be roughly uniform across donors. Accurate prediction of HLA-A and HLA-B alleles (for most subjects) was reportedly achieved from TCR beta sequences. The study recorded some 160 TCR beta chains that were cytomegalovirus-associated. According to an earlier analysis, most TCR beta V segments yielded productive rearrangements about 87% or about 30% of the time.

Vbeta (60) and Jbeta (13) primers were used in the PCR. Only in-frame clones appear in the TCRdb table, and some are missing; sequencing was by immunoSEQ multiplex PCR. The sample holds about 140,000 clones, approximately 80% seen once. The chain is built from TRBV5-1 and TRBJ2-2, with D possibly TRBD1 on 5 matching bases. This receptor was taken from a man aged 35-49 years in good health and CMV-seronegative. The source material was PBMCs. The CDR3 region is CASSLGQSYTGELFF. In DNA, the CDR3 is TGCGCCAGCAGCTTGGGACAGTCCTACACCGGGGAGCTGTTTTTT.